The present TCR beta chain was sequenced within a study of T-cell memory formation after mild COVID-19 (dated by TCRdb to the early 2020s). Regarding the research as a whole: TCR sequence clusters from the two donors were largely donor specific. Longitudinal TCRalpha and TCRbeta repertoire sequencing tracked T-cell clones expanding and contracting after mild COVID-19 in two donors. Two young, previously healthy adult volunteers, one female and one male, were included in the cohort. Paper-wide results and their limitations: Contracting CD4+ clones were located mainly in the CM and EM memory subsets, whereas CD8+ clones were found to be enriched in EMRA. The study covered only two mild cases, and larger cohorts including severe cases with pre-infection samples were considered necessary. Balanced CD4/CD8 phenotypes were observed for clones contracting from day 15 to 85, whereas a bias towards CD4+ was observed for a second wave of clones expanding from day 15 to 37. The detection of some responding clones in pre-infection memory suggests that pre-existing cross-reactive memory T cells joined the SARS-CoV-2 response. Whether the second-wave clones peaking on day 37 were SARS-CoV-2 specific was not confirmed.

Spanning cysteine to phenylalanine, the CDR3 consists of 15 amino acids. Solely the CDR3 DNA is kept, with 45 bases framed from the first base. CDR1 and CDR2, looked up from the germline V gene, are MGHRA and YSYEKL. The V and J ends are trimmed by 0 bases and 5 bases, leaving 12 bases between them. In this sample, this clonotype turned up a few times. There is no known antigen for this receptor. Base qualities were left out, and no much larger clone turns up one base away. Ficoll-Paque density gradient centrifugation was the method used to isolate PBMCs. The sequencer was an Illumina NovaSeq 6000. cDNA libraries for TCRalpha and TCRbeta were prepared by 5'RACE using constant-segment primers, with sample barcodes and unique molecular identifiers added. Trizol reagent was used to extract RNA from every sample. Amplification of the libraries took two PCR steps, and the second step added a second sample barcode plus Illumina TruSeq adapters. Sequencing of the libraries was done on an Illumina NovaSeq, producing 2 x 150 bp paired-end reads. The published analysis was carried out like this. The reads were demultiplexed and collapsed into UMI-guided consensus sequences using migec v1.2.7. Using mixcr v2.1.11, UMI consensuses were aligned to TRA and TRB V and J templates and then assembled into clonotypes. Expanded or contracted clonotypes were those called significant by both edgeR and NoisET, with noise models trained on biological replicates. For edgeR calls, a false discovery rate-adjusted p below 0.01 and a log2 fold-change threshold of 1 were applied. As an exploratory analysis of dynamics, PCA with hierarchical clustering was applied to max-normalized trajectories of the 1000 most abundant clonotypes. Separately sequenced CD4+ and CD8+ repertoires were used to assign a CD4 or CD8 phenotype to each responding clone. Using fastp trimming at Q25 and MiXCR clonotype assembly, TCRdb reanalyzed the public sequencing data and kept in-frame beta chains. Every entry covers one CDR3 protein and lists the most common genes and DNA from its rows. The V and J calls follow TCRdb's processing rather than the paper's. The sample records nearly 350,000 distinct CDR3 sequences, 13% of which are singletons. The ten largest clones take up 20% to 25% of the sample.

Sequenced: PBMCs or a T cell subset sorted from them (not recorded which). The rearranged segments are TRBV4-1 and TRBJ2-3; the D gene is not confidently resolved. The sequence came from a man younger than 30 who had mild COVID-19 (a few samples of this study predate the infection). The sample titles of this study are shuffled in the database, so cell type and time point are left out; the donor was told from shared clones. The encoded CDR3 is CASSQDLPSRDTQYF. The bases are TGCGCCAGCAGCCAAGACCTGCCTAGTAGAGATACGCAGTATTTT.